A selection of T cell receptor beta chains follows, all from one sample in a study of T cells in localized non-small cell lung cancer. Clones were read by immunoSEQ multiplex PCR, and TCRdb kept only the in-frame ones, dropping some. The sample lists about 36,000 clones, around 85% occurring once. The starting material was peripheral blood, obtained before any cancer treatment. All receptors derive from a woman aged 40 to 75 with stage I lung adenocarcinoma. CDR3s include the opening cysteine and the closing phenylalanine or tryptophan. D genes are given only for firm matches. Where a row states a size, it is once, few, many or the class of an expanded clone; other rows omit it.

NA,TRBJ1-2,NA,TRBV28,CASSTPTGGYTF,TGTGCCAGCAGTACCCCCACCGGGGGCTACACCTTC
NA,TRBJ1-1,TRBD1,TRBV14,CASSRQGGTEAFF,TGTGCCAGCAGCAGACAGGGCGGGACTGAAGCTTTCTTT
NA,TRBJ1-2,NA,TRBV7-3,CASSLYGRDGYTF,TGTGCCAGCAGCTTATACGGACGCGATGGCTACACCTTC
NA,TRBJ1-2,NA,TRBV19,CASRVRNGAVFGYTF,TGTGCCAGTAGGGTCCGCAACGGGGCGGTGTTCGGCTACACCTTC
few,TRBJ1-6,NA,TRBV2,CASSVTDSPLHF,TGTGCCAGCAGTGTTACGGATTCACCCCTCCACTTT
NA,TRBJ1-1,TRBD1,TRBV5-5,CASSAQNRDRAFF,TGTGCCAGCAGTGCACAGAACCGGGACAGGGCCTTCTTT
NA,TRBJ1-5,NA,TRBV7-2,CASSWGAGQGNQPQHF,TGTGCCAGCAGCTGGGGAGCGGGGCAGGGCAATCAGCCCCAGCATTTT
NA,TRBJ2-3,NA,TRBV7-3,CASSLTGGADTQYF,TGTGCCAGCAGCTTAACGGGGGGAGCAGATACGCAGTATTTT
NA,TRBJ1-2,NA,TRBV2,CASSERGSGGYTF,TGTGCCAGCAGTGAAAGGGGATCGGGTGGCTACACCTTC
NA,TRBJ1-4,NA,TRBV9,CASSKQGTNEKLFF,TGTGCCAGCAGCAAACAGGGCACTAATGAAAAACTGTTTTTT
NA,TRBJ2-1,TRBD2,TRBV14,CASSPYHTSGGRYNEQFF,TGTGCCAGCAGCCCCTACCATACTAGCGGGGGTCGGTACAATGAGCAGTTCTTC
NA,TRBJ2-6,TRBD2,TRBV7-3,CASSSSGEGSGANVLTF,TGTGCCAGCAGCTCATCGGGGGAGGGATCTGGGGCCAACGTCCTGACTTTC
NA,TRBJ1-1,NA,TRBV4-1,CASSPPQRDTEAFF,TGCGCCAGCAGCCCCCCCCAGCGGGACACTGAAGCTTTCTTT
NA,TRBJ1-3,NA,TRBV30,CAWSGVRSGNTIYF,TGTGCCTGGTCAGGGGTTCGCTCTGGAAACACCATATATTTT
NA,TRBJ2-5,NA,TRBV6-5,CASSRRGGAQETQYF,TGTGCCAGCAGCCGGCGAGGGGGGGCGCAGGAGACCCAGTACTTC
NA,TRBJ2-7,NA,TRBV5-6,CASSFNPQAGEQYF,TGTGCCAGCAGCTTTAACCCACAGGCAGGCGAGCAGTACTTC
NA,TRBJ1-1,TRBD1,TRBV11-2,CASSSNGAGGTEAFF,TGTGCCAGCAGCTCCAACGGGGCAGGGGGAACTGAAGCTTTCTTT
once,TRBJ1-1,TRBD1,TRBV7-9,CASSPTGGNTEAFF,TGTGCCAGCAGCCCGACAGGGGGCAACACTGAAGCTTTCTTT
few,TRBJ2-7,TRBD1,TRBV5-1,CASSLGLSGTASYEQYF,TGCGCCAGCAGCTTGGGGCTATCCGGGACAGCCTCCTACGAGCAGTACTTC
NA,TRBJ2-1,TRBD2,TRBV7-2,CASSSGAAGGFFNEQFF,TGTGCCAGCAGCTCTGGGGCAGCGGGGGGATTTTTCAATGAGCAGTTCTTC
NA,TRBJ1-1,TRBD1,TRBV10-2,CATSTGVQAFF,TGCGCCACCTCGACAGGGGTTCAGGCTTTCTTT
NA,TRBJ2-7,NA,TRBV5-1,CASSLSNGGSSEVYEQYF,TGCGCCAGCAGCTTGTCTAATGGGGGGAGCTCTGAGGTCTACGAGCAGTACTTC
NA,TRBJ1-1,NA,TRBV2,CASSEETESEAFF,TGTGCCAGCAGTGAGGAGACAGAAAGTGAAGCTTTCTTT
NA,TRBJ1-2,TRBD1,TRBV29-1,CSVVQGGSGYTF,TGCAGCGTTGTACAGGGGGGGAGTGGCTACACCTTC
few,TRBJ2-1,NA,TRBV5-6,CASSLEGPEQFF,TGTGCCAGCAGCTTGGAAGGGCCTGAGCAGTTCTTC
few,TRBJ1-2,NA,TRBV5-1,CASSPDPGTARSTF,TGCGCCAGCAGCCCAGACCCGGGGACGGCCAGGAGCACCTTC
NA,TRBJ2-2,TRBD1,TRBV7-2,CASSGGTGYGSGELFF,TGTGCCAGCAGCGGTGGGACAGGGTATGGGTCCGGGGAGCTGTTTTTT
NA,TRBJ2-5,NA,TRBV5-1,CASSLDGRPIQETQYF,TGCGCCAGCAGCTTGGATGGCAGGCCTATCCAAGAGACCCAGTACTTC